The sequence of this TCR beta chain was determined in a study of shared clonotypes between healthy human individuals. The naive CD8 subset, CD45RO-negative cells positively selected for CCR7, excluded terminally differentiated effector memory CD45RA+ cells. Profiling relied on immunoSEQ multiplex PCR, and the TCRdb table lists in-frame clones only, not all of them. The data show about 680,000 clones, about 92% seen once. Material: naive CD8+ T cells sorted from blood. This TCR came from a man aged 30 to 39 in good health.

Written as DNA, the CDR3 is TGTGCCACCAGCAGAGACATGGGATCACCCACAGATACGCAGTATTTT. This codes for CATSRDMGSPTDTQYF. The chain combines TRBV15 with TRBJ2-3; D is uncertain. V was clipped by 0 bases and J by 2 bases, with 12 bases between them. Germline CDR1 reads LNHNV; CDR2 reads YYDKDF (reference sequence). This CDR3 has 16 residues.